Listed here are 20 T cell receptor beta chains from one sample, sequenced in a study of human T cells and chemical hapten exposure. The time point: pre-sensitization, week 0. Specified treatment: therapeutic diphenylcyclopropenone sensitization with weekly scalp DPC. From the RACE reads, TCRdb called clonotypes with MiXCR, one entry per CDR3 protein. The top ten hold 2% to 2.5% of the sample, which has 200,000 to 300,000 distinct CDR3 sequences, 7.5% to 10% seen once. Sequencing used whole blood, obtained in connection with sensitization to the hapten diphenylcyclopropenone (DPC). The receptors come from a woman aged 40 to 50 with alopecia areata. Some clones in this sample may be carry-over from other donors' samples.

This chain connects TRBV6-6 to TRBJ2-7, with TRBD1 matching 7 bases. CDR1 and CDR2 (germline): MNHNY, SVGAGI (reference sequence). CDR3 length: 14 residues. Trimming took 2 bases from V and 5 from J; bases not matched to a gene: 6. The CDR3 coding sequence is TGTGCCAGCAGTTACGACGGACAGGACCACGAGCAGTACTTC. This encodes CASSYDGQDHEQYF.

The sample holds many counts of this clonotype. The rearrangement links TRBV4-3 to TRBJ2-7, with D possibly matching TRBD2 (7 bases). CDR1 LGHNA and CDR2 YSLEER come from the germline V gene. V dropped 4 bases and J dropped 6 bases, with 19 bases sitting between them. The CDR3 runs 15 residues. In nucleotides, the CDR3 is TGCGCCAGCAGCCCGGGGGGCGCGGGAGATGCCGAGCAGTACTTC. Its protein product is CASSPGGAGDAEQYF.

This clonotype has just a few counts. This chain links TRBV24-1 with TRBJ1-6; the D gene is possibly TRBD1 (5 bases). The length of the CDR3 is 13 residues. Per the germline V gene, CDR1 is KGHDR and CDR2 is SFDVKD. The V and J ends lost 4 bases and 7 bases respectively, with 7 bases between them. This CDR3 is CATSDSGNSPLHF. The DNA for the CDR3 is TGTGCCACCAGTGACTCAGGGAATTCACCCCTCCACTTT.

This clonotype appeared a few times. This sequence joins TRBV6-5 and TRBJ1-1; D unresolved. CDR1 and CDR2 (germline): MNHEY, SVGAGI. Trimming removed 2 bases from V and 2 bases from J, with 6 bases in between. CDR3 length: 13 amino acids. In nucleotides, the CDR3 is TGTGCCAGCAGTTACCAAATCAACACTGAAGCTTTCTTT. This encodes CASSYQINTEAFF.

This clonotype was seen repeatedly, ten times or more. The rearrangement links TRBV4-3 to TRBJ1-6, with D perhaps TRBD1 (5 bases). In germline, CDR1 is LGHNA, CDR2 YSLEER. The CDR3 length is 13 residues. Deletions cut 0 bases from V and 14 bases from J, with 11 bases between. The CDR3 spells CASSQEAGTSLHF. Here the CDR3 DNA reads TGCGCCAGCAGCCAAGAGGCCGGGACCTCCCTCCACTTT.

The chain employs TRBV7-2 and TRBJ2-3; D not resolved. V lost 4 bases and J lost 5, with 13 bases in between. The CDR3 is 14 amino acids. Germline V gene data show CDR1 as SGHTA and CDR2 as FQGNSA. The CDR3 nucleotides read TGTGCCAGCAGCTACCCCCCGGCCGGAGATACGCAGTATTTT. Protein product: CASSYPPAGDTQYF.

This clonotype appeared many times. The V call is TRBV20-1, the J call TRBJ2-1; 9 nucleotides agree with TRBD2. The CDR3 runs to 14 residues. V was clipped by 3 bases and J by 6 bases; unmatched bases: 6. Looked up from germline, CDR1 is DFQATT and CDR2 is SNEGSKA (reference sequence). The CDR3 spells CSASRTSGSNEQFF. DNA of the CDR3: TGCAGTGCTAGTAGAACTAGCGGGTCCAATGAGCAGTTCTTC.

This clonotype was counted only a few times. The chain uses TRBV11-2 and TRBJ1-3, with D tentatively TRBD1 (5 bases). The V end was cut by 2 bases, the J end by 4 bases, with 12 bases between. Germline CDR1 SGHAT, CDR2 FQNNGV. The CDR3 is 15 amino acids. In nucleotides, the CDR3 is TGTGCCAGCAGCTTAATTGCAGGGAGCGGAAACACCATATATTTT. This codes for CASSLIAGSGNTIYF.

This clonotype has only a few counts. This chain uses TRBV5-8 with TRBJ2-7; D unclear. Trimming took 4 bases from V and 3 from J, leaving 5 bases between them. The CDR3 length is 11 residues. Germline CDR1 is SGHTS and CDR2 is YDEGEE. CDR3 region: CASSVIYEQYF. DNA for the CDR3: TGTGCCAGCAGCGTGATCTACGAGCAGTACTTC.

This clonotype was observed a few times. The chain uses TRBV29-1 and TRBJ1-1; D gene ambiguous. The V and J ends lost 4 bases and 3 bases respectively, with 15 bases between them. The CDR3 sequence is 14 residues long. Germline V gene sequence: CDR1 SQVTM, CDR2 ANQGSEA. The CDR3 region is CSVGRRTLYTEAFF. CDR3 DNA sequence: TGCAGCGTTGGTCGCCGGACCCTATACACTGAAGCTTTCTTT.

The J gene is TRBJ2-3, the V gene TRBV20-1, with TRBD1 matching over 7 bases. V dropped 4 bases and J dropped 3; count of bases not matched to a gene: 10. This CDR3 comprises 15 residues. The germline gives CDR1 DFQATT, CDR2 SNEGSKA (reference sequence). CDR3 residues: CSANPTGNPTDTQYF. The CDR3 nucleotides are TGCAGTGCTAACCCGACAGGGAACCCTACAGATACGCAGTATTTT.

This clonotype was detected only a few times. The rearrangement joins TRBV7-2 to TRBJ1-3; the match to TRBD1 covers 7 bases. Germline CDR1 and CDR2: SGHTA and FQGNSA. This CDR3 spans 17 amino acids. V lost 1 base to trimming and J lost 0 bases; unmatched junction nucleotides: 6. Here the CDR3 DNA reads TGTGCCAGCAGCTTAGTGGGACAGACTTACTCTGGAAACACCATATATTTT. Translation gives CASSLVGQTYSGNTIYF.

The rearrangement joins TRBV29-1 to TRBJ2-2, with TRBD1 as a possible D gene (6 bases). Trimming pared 2 bases from V and 4 bases from J, leaving 11 bases between. CDR1 is SQVTM, CDR2 ANQGSEA, per germline. This CDR3 has 14 residues. CDR3 sequence reads: CSVENRAGTGELFF. CDR3 coding DNA: TGCAGCGTTGAAAACAGGGCCGGCACCGGGGAGCTGTTTTTT.

The table lists this clonotype with many counts. This sequence joins TRBV20-1 and TRBJ2-6, with TRBD2 as a possible D gene (5 bases). This CDR3 has 14 residues. V was cut by 5 bases and J by 0 bases, with 8 bases left in between. Germline CDR1 and CDR2: DFQATT and SNEGSKA (reference sequence). CDR3 sequence reads: CSAPSSSGANVLTF. DNA for the CDR3: TGCAGTGCTCCTAGCTCCTCTGGGGCCAACGTCCTGACTTTC.

J is TRBJ2-3 and V is TRBV20-1; TRBD2 matches at 7 bases. V shed 6 bases, J shed 5 bases, and the junction held 5 bases outside the gene matches. Germline CDR1 and CDR2: DFQATT and SNEGSKA (reference sequence). The CDR3 spans 12 residues. Written as DNA, the CDR3 is TGCAGTGCCTTGGGCGGGGGAGATACGCAGTATTTT. Protein sequence: CSALGGGDTQYF.

This rearrangement joins TRBV28 to TRBJ2-7; 11 bases match TRBD1. CDR3 length: 13 amino acids. The germline CDR1 and CDR2 sequences are MDHEN and SYDVKM. After removal of 9 bases from V and 2 bases from J, the junction contained 3 bases not matched to a gene. The CDR3 here is CASGTGGTYEQYF. DNA for the CDR3: TGTGCCAGTGGGACAGGGGGGACCTACGAGCAGTACTTC.

This chain uses TRBV15 with TRBJ2-2, with D hard to call. The CDR3 is 16 amino acids. V lost 0 bases, J lost 0 bases, and 8 bases lay in between. Germline CDR1 and CDR2: LNHNV and YYDKDF (reference sequence). CDR3 bases: TGTGCCACCAGCAGAGATCAGGCGGCGAACACCGGGGAGCTGTTTTTT. Translated: CATSRDQAANTGELFF.

The DNA of the CDR3 is TGTGCCAGCAGCCAAGATCGACAGGGAAGTGGCTACACCTTC. It specifies CASSQDRQGSGYTF. The gene calls are TRBV3-1 and TRBJ1-2; 7 bases fit TRBD1. This CDR3 contains 14 residues. CDR1 and CDR2 (germline): LGHDT, YNNKEL (reference sequence). Unmatched junction bases numbered 5, after V lost 0 bases and J lost 7 bases.

The genes are TRBV18 and TRBJ1-3; D unresolved. Trimming took 2 bases from V and 0 from J, leaving 8 bases between them. Germline V gene sequence: CDR1 KGHSH, CDR2 LQKENI. The CDR3 consists of 15 residues. The CDR3 DNA sequence: TGTGCCAGCTCACCAGGCCAGCTCTCTGGAAACACCATATATTTT. The encoded protein is CASSPGQLSGNTIYF.

This clonotype appeared a few times. This sequence joins TRBV20-1 and TRBJ2-4; no definite D call. Germline V gene lookup returns CDR1 DFQATT and CDR2 SNEGSKA (reference sequence). The CDR3 is 13 amino acids. Trimming removed 3 bases from V and 1 base from J, with 7 bases in between. CDR3 in amino acids: CSARVTAKNIQYF. The CDR3 DNA reads TGCAGTGCTAGGGTAACGGCCAAAAACATTCAGTACTTC.